The 8 T cell receptor beta chains in this list originate from one sample, sequenced in a study of T cell responses to AZD1222 COVID-19 vaccine. TCRdb's table, derived via immunoSEQ multiplex PCR, lists solely in-frame clones and lacks some. The table includes about 120,000 clones, roughly nine tenths detected once. Sample: peripheral blood, taken on day 0 of AZD1222 vaccination. The receptors were sampled from an adult in good health.

V gene TRBV9 combines with J gene TRBJ2-1; D not resolved. Trimming cost V 6 bases and J 5 bases, with 12 bases left between them. This CDR3 is built from 13 residues. The germline gives CDR1 SGDLS, CDR2 YYNGEE. The CDR3 DNA reads as TGTGCCAGCACCCTAGGGCCAAACAATGAGCAGTTCTTC. Translation gives CASTLGPNNEQFF.

V usage is TRBV11-3 and J usage is TRBJ2-5; D call uncertain. The CDR3 runs 13 residues. Trimming stripped 5 bases from V and 2 bases from J, with 9 bases between. Per germline, CDR1 SGHNT and CDR2 YENEEA. CDR3 residues: CASSQDAQETQYF. CDR3 coding DNA: TGTGCCAGCAGCCAGGACGCACAAGAGACCCAGTACTTC.

V gene TRBV25-1 combines with J gene TRBJ2-7; D not certain. Germline V gene sequence: CDR1 MGHDK, CDR2 SYGVNS. The CDR3 is 11 amino acids. Trimming pared 2 bases from V and 7 bases from J, leaving 6 bases between. In nucleotides, the CDR3 is TGTGCCAGCAGTGAAGTACGAGAGCAGTACTTC. This gives the protein CASSEVREQYF.

The table lists this clone with a few counts. CDR3 protein: CASSQLRGQGANEKLFF. The CDR3 DNA follows: TGTGCCAGCAGCCAACTGCGAGGGCAGGGGGCTAATGAAAAACTGTTTTTT. The chain employs TRBV4-2 and TRBJ1-4, with 7 nucleotides matching TRBD1. The V segment lost 2 bases and the J segment 3 bases; nucleotides outside the gene matches: 9. This CDR3 comprises 17 residues. From germline, CDR1 is LGHNA and CDR2 YNFKEQ.

V gene TRBV18 combines with J gene TRBJ1-3; perhaps TRBD1 as D (5 bases). Trimming cost V 3 bases and J 3 bases, with 12 bases left between them. Germline values: CDR1 KGHSH, CDR2 LQKENI. The CDR3 contains 15 residues. The CDR3 sequence is CASSPGSRVGNTIYF. The DNA for the CDR3 is TGTGCCAGCTCACCTGGCAGCAGGGTTGGAAACACCATATATTTT.

The chain has TRBV6-5 and TRBJ2-7; tentatively, D is TRBD2 (6 bases). The CDR3 has 15 residues. CDR1 is MNHEY and CDR2 is SVGAGI in the germline V gene. The V end lost 0 bases, the J end lost 2 bases, and 11 bases lay between the germline ends. This chain's CDR3 is CASSYSWRGAYEQYF. The CDR3 bases are TGTGCCAGCAGTTACTCGTGGCGGGGAGCCTACGAGCAGTACTTC.

CDR3 sequence: CSVFLSGNTIYF. The CDR3 DNA follows: TGCAGCGTTTTTCTCTCTGGAAACACCATATATTTT. The genes are TRBV29-1 and TRBJ1-3; D is undetermined. Trimming stripped 5 bases from V and 0 bases from J, with 5 bases between. Germline assignment: CDR1 SQVTM and CDR2 ANQGSEA. The CDR3 totals 12 residues.

This clone was seen a single time. This chain joins TRBV5-1 and TRBJ1-5; 9 nucleotides line up with TRBD1. This CDR3 is 17 amino acids long. V trimming: 1 base; J trimming: 7 bases; junction bases outside the gene matches: 12. In germline, CDR1 is SGHRS, CDR2 YFSETQ. Here the CDR3 DNA reads TGCGCCAGCAGCTTGAGGCCTACAGGGGGCGGAAGGCAGCCCCAGCATTTT. Residues: CASSLRPTGGGRQPQHF.